This passage covers 12 T cell receptor beta chains from one sample sequenced in a study of blood T cell repertoires in COVID-19. Profiled with immunoSEQ multiplex PCR; TCRdb holds only in-frame clones, not every one. The sample lists about 230,000 clones; approximately 88% were seen once. Sequencing input: PBMCs or T cells enriched from blood (not recorded which). The receptors stem from a woman in her forties with acute COVID-19.

V and J are TRBV7-2 and TRBJ2-2, with TRBD2 as a possible D gene (5 bases). This CDR3 spans 13 amino acids. CDR1 SGHTA and CDR2 FQGNSA come from the germline V gene. V was shortened by 2 bases and J by 7 bases, with 8 bases between the two germline ends. CDR3 loop: CASSLIRDGELFF. The CDR3 DNA reads TGTGCCAGCAGCTTAATCCGGGACGGGGAGCTGTTTTTT.

V is TRBV25-1 and J is TRBJ1-5; 8 bases fit TRBD1. The V gene end was trimmed by 6 bases and the J gene end by 4 bases; junction bases not matched to a gene: 5. Germline CDR1 reads MGHDK; CDR2 reads SYGVNS. The CDR3 sequence is 14 residues long. The CDR3 DNA reads TGTGCCAGCAGCTCGACAGGGGATAATCAGCCCCAGCATTTT. Amino acid sequence: CASSSTGDNQPQHF. Filled out from reference TRBV25-1 and TRBJ1-5, the complete variable domain reads EADIYQTPRYLVIGTGKKITLECSQTMGHDKMYWYQQDPGMELHLIHYSYGVNSTEKGDLSSESTVSRIRTEHFPLTLESARPSHTSQYLCASSSTGDNQPQHFGDGTRLSIL.

The genes are TRBV23-1 and TRBJ2-3; the match to TRBD1 covers 8 bases. TRBV23-1 is given ORF status, its function remaining uncertain. With V trimmed by 4 bases and J by 1 base, 7 bases remained unmatched. This CDR3 spans 16 amino acids. CDR3 nucleotide sequence: TGCGCCAGCAGTCGGGATGGGACAGGTTGCACAGATACGCAGTATTTT. This translates into CASSRDGTGCTDTQYF.

J is TRBJ1-1 and V is TRBV9; weak D call: TRBD1 (6 bases). This CDR3 comprises 15 residues. CDR1 is SGDLS, CDR2 YYNGEE, per germline. V shed 0 bases and J shed 1 base, with 10 bases lying between them. This chain's CDR3 is CASSVASTGNTEAFF. The CDR3 DNA reads TGTGCCAGCAGCGTAGCCTCGACAGGGAACACTGAAGCTTTCTTT.

The rearrangement joins TRBV6-5 to TRBJ2-7; a weak D match, TRBD1 (5 bases). V was trimmed by 6 bases and J by 1 base, leaving 7 bases between them. CDR3 length: 12 residues. Germline V gene sequence: CDR1 MNHEY, CDR2 SVGAGI. The CDR3 protein is CASRDTSYEQYF. The CDR3 DNA is TGTGCCAGCAGGGACACTTCCTACGAGCAGTACTTC.

The chain links TRBV27 to TRBJ2-3; a possible D gene is TRBD2 (5 bases). CDR3 length equals 17 residues. V dropped 6 bases and J dropped 1 base, with 20 bases sitting between them. Germline loops: CDR1 MNHEY, CDR2 SMNVEV (reference sequence). The DNA of the CDR3 is TGTGCCAGCAGCTTTATCAGGCCCGCGGGCGGCACAGATACGCAGTATTTT. As protein: CASSFIRPAGGTDTQYF.

The V call is TRBV3-1 (or the pseudogene TRBV3-2), the J call TRBJ2-2; 7 nucleotides agree with TRBD1. V lost 4 bases to trimming and J lost 8 bases; unmatched junction nucleotides: 4. CDR1 LGHDT and CDR2 YNNKEL come from the germline V gene (reference sequence). This CDR3 is 13 amino acids long. CDR3: CASSRTGRGELFF. The CDR3 DNA is TGTGCCAGCAGCCGGACAGGTCGTGGGGAGCTGTTTTTT.

In nucleotides, the CDR3 is TGCGCCAGCAGCCCCGGCAGGCTGGAAGGCTACACCTTC. Its translation: CASSPGRLEGYTF. V and J are TRBV5-1 and TRBJ1-2; D ambiguous. The CDR3 runs to 13 residues. V dropped 4 bases and J dropped 8 bases, with 15 bases sitting between them. Looked up from germline, CDR1 is SGHRS and CDR2 is YFSETQ.

The chain couples TRBV5-1 to TRBJ1-2; 9 bases are shared with TRBD1. The germline V gene encodes CDR1 SGHRS and CDR2 YFSETQ. The CDR3 runs 13 residues. The V and J ends lost 4 bases and 4 bases, in that order; junction bases with no gene match: 2. The DNA for the CDR3 is TGCGCCAGCAGCGGACAGGGGCTCTATGGCTACACCTTC. Translated: CASSGQGLYGYTF. The whole variable domain, filled in from reference TRBV5-1 and TRBJ1-2, reads KAGVTQTPRYLIKTRGQQVTLSCSPISGHRSVSWYQQTPGQGLQFLFEYFSETQRNKGNFPGRFSGRQFSNSRSEMNVSTLELGDSALYLCASSGQGLYGYTFGSGTRLTVV.

This sequence joins TRBV6-2 or TRBV6-3 and TRBJ1-5; 12 bases line up with TRBD1. V dropped 4 bases and J dropped 6; count of bases not matched to a gene: 7. This CDR3 comprises 16 residues. Germline CDR1 reads MNHEY; CDR2 reads SVGEGT. CDR3 DNA: TGTGCCAGCAGTTCCCGGGGGACAGGGGGCAGTCAGCCCCAGCATTTT. It translates to CASSSRGTGGSQPQHF.

The chain is built from TRBV7-9 and TRBJ1-5, with D possibly TRBD1 on 5 matching bases. The V gene's germline CDR1 is SEHNR and CDR2 FQNEAQ (reference sequence). The CDR3 runs 15 residues. V lost 1 base and J lost 5, with 12 bases in between. The CDR3 bases are TGTGCCAGCAGCTTAGAGGGGTCAGTGCATCAGCCCCAGCATTTT. It specifies CASSLEGSVHQPQHF.

The rearrangement joins TRBV15 to TRBJ2-1; TRBD2 aligns across 7 bases. Trimming removed 0 bases from V and 8 bases from J; junction bases left unmatched: 4. Germline CDR1 and CDR2: LNHNV and YYDKDF (reference sequence). There are 14 residues in the CDR3. The DNA of the CDR3 is TGTGCCACCAGCAGAGATCTCCGGGGGGATGAGCAGTTCTTC. It is translated as CATSRDLRGDEQFF.